One sample yielded the 11 T cell receptor beta chains listed below, sequenced in a study of blood T cell repertoires in COVID-19. Here immunoSEQ multiplex PCR was the method, and the copy in TCRdb shows in-frame clones only, minus some. The sample has tens of thousands of clones, 79% seen once. Material for sequencing was peripheral blood. The receptors stem from a woman aged 80 or older with active or convalescent COVID-19.

The rearrangement joins TRBV5-1 to TRBJ1-2, with unresolved D. V shed 2 bases and J shed 4 bases, with 9 bases lying between them. The germline V gene encodes CDR1 SGHRS and CDR2 YFSETQ. The CDR3 sequence is 13 residues long. CDR3 bases: TGCGCCAGCAGCTTCGACGGAGCCTATGGCTACACCTTC. This translates into CASSFDGAYGYTF.

CDR3 nucleotide sequence: TGTGCCAGCAGCTTAGGGGGTGGAGGATCATATGCTTTCTTT. It translates to CASSLGGGGSYAFF. V usage is TRBV7-9 and J usage is TRBJ1-1; D is unresolved. The CDR3 extends over 14 amino acids. Germline CDR1 and CDR2: SEHNR and FQNEAQ (reference sequence). V was pared by 1 base and J by 11 bases, with 17 bases between.

This sequence joins TRBV25-1 and TRBJ2-3; 8 bases line up with TRBD2. The germline gives CDR1 MGHDK, CDR2 SYGVNS. The CDR3 is made up of 16 amino acids. Unmatched junction bases numbered 9, after V lost 4 bases and J lost 3 bases. For the CDR3, the DNA is TGTGCCAGCAGTGGACGCGGACTAGCATTAACAGATACGCAGTATTTT. Amino acid sequence: CASSGRGLALTDTQYF.

The V call is TRBV28, the J call TRBJ1-5, with TRBD1 identical over 7 bases. Trimming at V came to 1 base and at J to 4 bases, leaving 7 bases not matched to a gene. The germline V gene encodes CDR1 MDHEN and CDR2 SYDVKM. The CDR3 contains 16 residues. Here the CDR3 DNA reads TGTGCCAGCAGTTTATCTAAGGGGGCCGTGAATCAGCCCCAGCATTTT. It is translated as CASSLSKGAVNQPQHF.

The chain recombines TRBV27 with TRBJ1-2, with D possibly TRBD1 on 5 matching bases. V dropped 5 bases and J dropped 4 bases, with 14 bases sitting between them. CDR1 and CDR2 (germline): MNHEY, SMNVEV (reference sequence). This CDR3 contains 14 residues. CDR3 residues: CASSPLGRGYGYTF. DNA for the CDR3: TGTGCCAGCAGTCCCCTCGGGAGGGGCTATGGCTACACCTTC.

The chain employs TRBV28 and TRBJ1-5; 7 bases match TRBD1. The ends lost 6 bases at V and 1 base at J; junction bases unmatched: 6. There are 15 residues in the CDR3. Germline V gene lookup returns CDR1 MDHEN and CDR2 SYDVKM. The DNA of the CDR3 is TGTGCCAGCAGCCGGACAGGACGGAGCAATCAGCCCCAGCATTTT. The encoded protein is CASSRTGRSNQPQHF.

The V and J genes are TRBV27 and TRBJ1-1; D not certain. This CDR3 spans 14 amino acids. Germline assignment: CDR1 MNHEY and CDR2 SMNVEV (reference sequence). Deletions cut 7 bases from V and 4 bases from J, with 16 bases between. CDR3 amino acids: CASTRSGGITEAFF. The CDR3, as DNA: TGTGCCAGCACTCGGAGTGGAGGCATCACTGAAGCTTTCTTT.

The V and J genes are TRBV7-2 and TRBJ1-4; 7 bases are shared with TRBD1. V was pared by 0 bases and J by 2 bases, with 3 bases of the junction left unmatched. The CDR3 is 16 residues long. Germline V gene lookup returns CDR1 SGHTA and CDR2 FQGNSA. The CDR3 loop is CASSLAGGGTNEKLFF. In DNA, the CDR3 is TGTGCCAGCAGCTTAGCAGGGGGCGGGACTAATGAAAAACTGTTTTTT.

V is TRBV10-1 and J is TRBJ2-3; 10 bases agree with TRBD2. Germline V lookup: CDR1 WNHNN, CDR2 SYGVQD (reference sequence). This CDR3 has 14 residues. The V segment lost 5 bases and the J segment 7 bases; nucleotides outside the gene matches: 6. The CDR3 loop is CASSLAGGYHTQYF. CDR3 in DNA: TGCGCCAGCAGTTTAGCGGGGGGCTACCATACGCAGTATTTT.

This chain links TRBV7-8 with TRBJ2-1, with a tentative D call TRBD1 (5 bases). V was pared by 1 base and J by 15 bases, with 13 bases between. Germline V gene lookup returns CDR1 SGHVS and CDR2 FQNEAQ. The CDR3 has 12 residues. The CDR3 spells CASSLESQGPFF. Here the CDR3 DNA reads TGTGCCAGCAGCTTAGAATCTCAGGGTCCGTTCTTC.

J is TRBJ1-6 and V is TRBV19; the match to TRBD1 covers 11 bases. CDR1 is LNHDA and CDR2 is SQIVND in the germline V gene (reference sequence). There are 15 residues in the CDR3. The trim removed 3 bases at V and 8 bases at J, leaving 3 bases unmatched. CDR3 DNA: TGTGCCAGTAGTATTGGACAGGGGGCGGATTCACCCCTCCACTTT. Translation gives CASSIGQGADSPLHF.